This section outlines one T cell receptor beta chain sequence together with its context. The sample originates from a study of blood T cell repertoires in COVID-19. Study summary: There were acute and convalescent COVID-19 samples, and they came from the United States, Italy and Spain. From T cells, B-cell-depleted T cells, or PBMCs came the material, which was cDNA or gDNA.

The CDR3 contains 12 residues. Trimming stripped 0 bases from V and 5 bases from J, with 6 bases between. Germline V gene lookup returns CDR1 SGHNT and CDR2 YYREEE (reference sequence). Original handling: Estimated nucleated cell counts came from reference gene primer amplification. Data came from immunoSEQ multiplex PCR; TCRdb stores just in-frame clones and leaves some out. The DNA was the basis for D and trimming; V, J and clone size are from that table. The sample lists fewer than 200,000 clones; about 85% were seen once. Sequenced material: peripheral blood. The source is a man between 60 and 75 years old who had recovered from COVID-19. The chain recombines TRBV5-4 with TRBJ2-7; D ambiguous. The CDR3 nucleotides are TGTGCCAGCAGCTTGGCGTTAAACGAGCAGTACTTC. Translating it yields CASSLALNEQYF.